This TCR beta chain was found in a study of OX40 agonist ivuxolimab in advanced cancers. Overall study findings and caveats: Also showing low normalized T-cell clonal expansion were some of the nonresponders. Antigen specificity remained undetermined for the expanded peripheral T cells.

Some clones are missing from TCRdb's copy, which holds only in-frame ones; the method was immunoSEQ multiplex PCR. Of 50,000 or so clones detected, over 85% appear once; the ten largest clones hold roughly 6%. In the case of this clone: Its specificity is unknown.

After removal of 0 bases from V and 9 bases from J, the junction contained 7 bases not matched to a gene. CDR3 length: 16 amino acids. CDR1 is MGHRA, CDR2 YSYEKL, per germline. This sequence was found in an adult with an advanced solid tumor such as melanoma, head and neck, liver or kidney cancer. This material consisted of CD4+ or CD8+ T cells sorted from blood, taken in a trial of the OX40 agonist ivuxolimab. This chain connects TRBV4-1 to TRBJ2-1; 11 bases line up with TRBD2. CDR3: CASSQDIAGGPSEQFF. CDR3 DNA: TGCGCCAGCAGCCAAGATATAGCGGGGGGGCCGAGTGAGCAGTTCTTC.